Presented here are 18 T cell receptor beta chains from one specimen sequenced in a study of graft-versus-host responses after intestinal transplantation. Assay used: immunoSEQ multiplex PCR; TCRdb lists only in-frame clones, some missing. The sample consists of 93,000 or so clones, approximately 94% of them appearing once. Their specific antigens are unknown. Sequences were derived from unstimulated CD8+ T cells sorted from spleen or lymph node cells, sampled before intestinal transplant. These receptor sequences come from a human donor who received an intestinal transplant.

The chain links TRBV5-6 to TRBJ2-7; maybe TRBD1 (5 bases). V was pared by 2 bases and J by 3 bases, with 15 bases between. The CDR3 covers 15 residues. In germline, CDR1 is SGHDT, CDR2 YYEEEE. Here the CDR3 reads CASSFIYHRNYEQYF. The CDR3, as DNA: TGTGCCAGCAGCTTTATTTATCACAGGAACTACGAGCAGTACTTC.

The chain links TRBV7-9 to TRBJ2-1, with TRBD2 matching 14 bases. V trimming: 4 bases; J trimming: 8 bases; junction bases outside the gene matches: 1. Germline V gives CDR1 SEHNR, CDR2 FQNEAQ (reference sequence). CDR3 length: 14 residues. Here the CDR3 DNA reads TGTGCCAGCAGCTCGGGACTAGCGGGGGATGAGCAGTTCTTC. This translates into CASSSGLAGDEQFF.

The DNA of the CDR3 is TGTGCCAGCAGCTTCTCAGCGGGGGAGTTATACGAGCAGTACTTC. It yields the protein CASSFSAGELYEQYF. This chain links TRBV11-2 with TRBJ2-7, with 8 bases aligning to TRBD2. Germline CDR1 is SGHAT and CDR2 is FQNNGV. With V trimmed by 3 bases and J by 4 bases, 8 bases remained unmatched. This CDR3 is 15 amino acids long.

This chain uses TRBV7-3 with TRBJ1-5, with 9 bases aligning to TRBD1. Germline CDR1 is SGHTA and CDR2 is FQGTGA. The junction had 7 bases not matched to a gene; V was cut back by 2 bases and J by 8 bases. The CDR3 runs 15 residues. CDR3 sequence reads: CASSLGGTGYEPQHF. CDR3 bases: TGTGCCAGCAGCTTAGGCGGGACAGGGTATGAGCCCCAGCATTTT.

V usage is TRBV11-2 and J usage is TRBJ1-1; possible D gene TRBD1, 6 bases. Germline assignment: CDR1 SGHAT and CDR2 FQNNGV. The CDR3 runs to 16 residues. Trimming removed 2 bases at V and 4 bases at J, with 17 bases between. CDR3 bases: TGTGCCAGCAGCTTACATTCGGCAGGGGTGAGCACTGAAGCTTTCTTT. This codes for CASSLHSAGVSTEAFF.

The rearrangement joins TRBV30 to TRBJ1-1; D unresolved. V shed 3 bases and J shed 0 bases, with 8 bases lying between them. Germline V gene lookup returns CDR1 GTSNPN and CDR2 SVGIG (reference sequence). The CDR3 has 13 amino acids. DNA of the CDR3: TGTGCCTGGAGAACGGGTATGAACACTGAAGCTTTCTTT. Protein sequence: CAWRTGMNTEAFF.

The V gene is TRBV7-9, the J gene TRBJ1-2; the D is unclear. This CDR3 is built from 13 residues. V lost 2 bases, J lost 6 bases, and 10 bases lay in between. Germline V lookup: CDR1 SEHNR, CDR2 FQNEAQ (reference sequence). The CDR3 DNA reads TGTGCCAGCAGCTTATTGGTCCTGGATGGCTACACCTTC. Amino acid sequence: CASSLLVLDGYTF. Full variable domain (remainder filled in from reference TRBV7-9 and TRBJ1-2): DTGVSQNPRHKITKRGQNVTFRCDPISEHNRLYWYRQTLGQGPEFLTYFQNEAQLEKSRLLSDRFSAERPKGSFSTLEIQRTEQGDSAMYLCASSLLVLDGYTFGSGTRLTVV.

This rearrangement joins TRBV11-2 to TRBJ2-1; D not resolved. CDR1 and CDR2 (germline): SGHAT, FQNNGV. Deletions cut 1 base from V and 13 bases from J, with 11 bases between. The CDR3 has 12 amino acids. CDR3 region: CASSLVLQDQFF. As DNA, the CDR3 is TGTGCCAGCAGCTTAGTCCTCCAGGATCAGTTCTTC. Full variable domain (rest looked up from reference TRBV11-2 and TRBJ2-1): EAGVAQSPRYKIIEKRQSVAFWCNPISGHATLYWYQQILGQGPKLLIQFQNNGVVDDSQLPKDRFSAERLKGVDSTLKIQPAKLEDSAVYLCASSLVLQDQFFGPGTRLTVL.

The chain joins TRBV28 to TRBJ1-1, with 7 bases aligning to TRBD1. Germline assignment: CDR1 MDHEN and CDR2 SYDVKM. The CDR3 length is 12 residues. V gave up 6 bases and J gave up 7 bases; unmatched junction bases: 5. In DNA, the CDR3 is TGTGCCAGCAGCCAACAGGGGATTGAAGCTTTCTTT. Its protein is CASSQQGIEAFF.

V usage is TRBV7-9 and J usage is TRBJ2-2; tentatively, D is TRBD1 (6 bases). This CDR3 has 16 residues. V lost 8 bases and J lost 0, with 16 bases in between. Germline V CDR1 and CDR2: SEHNR, FQNEAQ (reference sequence). The CDR3, as DNA: TGTGCCAGCGTGGCCTCTTGGACAGCGAACACCGGGGAGCTGTTTTTT. It specifies CASVASWTANTGELFF.

This rearrangement joins TRBV14 to TRBJ1-4; 7 nucleotides align to TRBD1. There are 14 residues in the CDR3. Germline V gives CDR1 SGHDN, CDR2 FVKESK. J gave up 7 bases and V 2 bases, and 4 bases lay outside the gene matches. In DNA, the CDR3 is TGTGCCAGCAGCCAACGAGGGGGCGGTGAAAAACTGTTTTTT. It codes for CASSQRGGGEKLFF.

There are a few counts of this clone. This sequence joins TRBV7-9 and TRBJ1-5; D gene uncertain. The CDR3 spans 15 residues. Per the germline V gene, CDR1 is SEHNR and CDR2 is FQNEAQ (reference sequence). V lost 8 bases and J lost 3, with 17 bases in between. This CDR3 reads CASSPGGYFNQPQHF. The CDR3 nucleotides are TGTGCCAGCTCTCCGGGTGGTTATTTCAATCAGCCCCAGCATTTT.

The V gene is TRBV4-1, the J gene TRBJ2-2; possibly TRBD1 for D (5 bases). The CDR3 has 17 residues. Trimming took 1 base from V and 3 from J, leaving 15 bases between them. The germline V gene encodes CDR1 MGHRA and CDR2 YSYEKL. Here the CDR3 reads CASSQVLTATYTGELFF. In DNA form, the CDR3 reads TGCGCCAGCAGCCAAGTTCTGACAGCAACCTACACCGGGGAGCTGTTTTTT.

This chain connects TRBV7-9 to TRBJ2-7; D is possibly TRBD1 (6 bases). V gave up 5 bases and J gave up 1 base, with 9 bases separating them. The germline V gene has CDR1 SEHNR and CDR2 FQNEAQ (reference sequence). The CDR3 length is 13 residues. The CDR3 DNA reads as TGTGCCAGCAGCCCGAGGGGGTCCTACGAGCAGTACTTC. This encodes CASSPRGSYEQYF.

The CDR3 DNA is TGCGCCAGCAGTCAATTTCTGACAGGGCATGGCTACACCTTC. It specifies CASSQFLTGHGYTF. The rearrangement links TRBV23-1 to TRBJ1-2; 7 bases fit TRBD1. TRBV23-1 has ORF status, its function being uncertain. The CDR3 length is 14 residues. V shed 1 base, J shed 6 bases, and the junction held 5 bases outside the gene matches.

The V gene is TRBV19, the J gene TRBJ2-1; no clear D. Trimming cost V 3 bases and J 4 bases, with 7 bases left between them. CDR1 is LNHDA, CDR2 SQIVND, per germline (reference sequence). There are 13 residues in the CDR3. The CDR3 DNA follows: TGTGCCAGTAGTATGGGGTCTTACAATGAGCAGTTCTTC. Protein sequence: CASSMGSYNEQFF.

In this sample, this clone turned up once. The identical CDR3 is also encoded by other nucleotide sequences in the sample. V is TRBV21-1 and J is TRBJ1-5; the table's D call of TRBD1 was not tested on the DNA. TRBV21-1 is annotated as a pseudogene. This CDR3 spans 18 amino acids. CDR3 protein: CASSKGTGSGAGYQPQHF. As DNA, the CDR3 is TGTGCCAGCAGCAAAGGGACAGGGTCGGGAGCGGGGTATCAGCCCCAGCATTTT.

The V gene is TRBV2, the J gene TRBJ2-5; TRBD1 matches at 7 bases. The V gene end was trimmed by 5 bases and the J gene end by 3 bases; junction bases not matched to a gene: 12. This CDR3 is 16 amino acids long. Germline V gene sequence: CDR1 SNHLY, CDR2 FYNNEI. CDR3 sequence reads: CASSSSRDSIEETQYF. Here the CDR3 DNA reads TGTGCCAGCAGTTCGTCCCGGGACAGTATAGAAGAGACCCAGTACTTC.